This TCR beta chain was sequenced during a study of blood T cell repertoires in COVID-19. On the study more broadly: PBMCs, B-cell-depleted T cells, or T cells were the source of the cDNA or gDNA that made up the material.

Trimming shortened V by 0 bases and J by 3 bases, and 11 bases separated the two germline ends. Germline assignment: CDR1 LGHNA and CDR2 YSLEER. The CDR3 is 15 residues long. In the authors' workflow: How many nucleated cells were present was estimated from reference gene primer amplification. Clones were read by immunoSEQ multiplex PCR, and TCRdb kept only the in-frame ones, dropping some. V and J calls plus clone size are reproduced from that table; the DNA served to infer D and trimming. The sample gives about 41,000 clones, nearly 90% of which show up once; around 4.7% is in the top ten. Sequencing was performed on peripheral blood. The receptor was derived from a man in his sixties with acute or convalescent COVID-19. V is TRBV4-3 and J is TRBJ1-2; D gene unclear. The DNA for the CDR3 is TGCGCCAGCAGCCAAGATACGGGTCTTTACTATGGCTACACCTTC. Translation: CASSQDTGLYYGYTF.